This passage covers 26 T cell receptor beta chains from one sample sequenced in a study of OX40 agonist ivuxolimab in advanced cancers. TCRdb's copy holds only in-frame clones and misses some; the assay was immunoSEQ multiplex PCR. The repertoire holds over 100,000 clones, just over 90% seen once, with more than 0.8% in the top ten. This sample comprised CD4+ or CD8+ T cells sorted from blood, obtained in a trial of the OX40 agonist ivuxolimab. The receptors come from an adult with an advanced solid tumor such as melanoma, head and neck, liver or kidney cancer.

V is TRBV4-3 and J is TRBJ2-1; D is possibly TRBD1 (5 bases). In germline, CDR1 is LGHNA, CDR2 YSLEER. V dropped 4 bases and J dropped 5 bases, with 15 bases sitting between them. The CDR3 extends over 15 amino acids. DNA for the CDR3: TGCGCCAGCAGCCTCAGGAATCGACAGCACAATGAGCAGTTCTTC. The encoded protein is CASSLRNRQHNEQFF.

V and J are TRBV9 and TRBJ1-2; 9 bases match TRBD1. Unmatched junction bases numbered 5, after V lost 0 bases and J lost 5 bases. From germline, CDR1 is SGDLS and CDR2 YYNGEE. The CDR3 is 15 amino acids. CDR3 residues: CASSVGQGERYGYTF. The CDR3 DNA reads TGTGCCAGCAGCGTAGGACAGGGGGAGAGGTATGGCTACACCTTC.

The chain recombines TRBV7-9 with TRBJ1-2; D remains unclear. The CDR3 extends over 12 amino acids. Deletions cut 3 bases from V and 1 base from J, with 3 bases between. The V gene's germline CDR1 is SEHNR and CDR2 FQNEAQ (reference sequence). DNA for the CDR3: TGTGCCAGCAGCTTGCGTAACTATGGCTACACCTTC. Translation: CASSLRNYGYTF.

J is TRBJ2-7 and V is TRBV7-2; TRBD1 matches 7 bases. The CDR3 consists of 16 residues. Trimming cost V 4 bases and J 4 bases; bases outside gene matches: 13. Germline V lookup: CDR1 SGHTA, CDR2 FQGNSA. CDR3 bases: TGTGCCAGCAGCTCCACCCCGGGACAGAGTCCGTACGAGCAGTACTTC. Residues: CASSSTPGQSPYEQYF.

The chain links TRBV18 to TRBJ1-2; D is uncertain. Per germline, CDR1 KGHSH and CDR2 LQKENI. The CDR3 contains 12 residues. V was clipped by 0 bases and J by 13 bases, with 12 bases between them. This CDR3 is CASSPPPPRSTF. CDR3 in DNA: TGTGCCAGCTCACCACCCCCCCCCAGGTCCACCTTC.

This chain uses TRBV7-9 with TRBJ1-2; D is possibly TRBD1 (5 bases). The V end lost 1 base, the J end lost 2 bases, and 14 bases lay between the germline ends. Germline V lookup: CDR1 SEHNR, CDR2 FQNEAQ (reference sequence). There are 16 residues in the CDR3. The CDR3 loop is CASSLGGRAPNYGYTF. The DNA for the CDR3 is TGTGCCAGCAGCTTAGGGGGCAGGGCCCCAAACTATGGCTACACCTTC.

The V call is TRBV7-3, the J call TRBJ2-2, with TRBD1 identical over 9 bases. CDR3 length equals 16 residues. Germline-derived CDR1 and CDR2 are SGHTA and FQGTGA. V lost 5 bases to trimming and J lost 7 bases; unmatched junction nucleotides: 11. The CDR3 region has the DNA TGTGCCAGCAGCCCCATGGACAGGGGAGTAGGCGGGGAGCTGTTTTTT. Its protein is CASSPMDRGVGGELFF.

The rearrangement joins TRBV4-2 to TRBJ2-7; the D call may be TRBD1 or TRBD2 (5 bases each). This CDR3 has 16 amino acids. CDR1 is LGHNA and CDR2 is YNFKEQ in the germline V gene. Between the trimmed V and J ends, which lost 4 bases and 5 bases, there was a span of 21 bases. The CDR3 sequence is CASSPVTDSKGNEQYF. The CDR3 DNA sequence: TGTGCCAGCAGCCCCGTCACGGACTCTAAGGGGAACGAGCAGTACTTC.

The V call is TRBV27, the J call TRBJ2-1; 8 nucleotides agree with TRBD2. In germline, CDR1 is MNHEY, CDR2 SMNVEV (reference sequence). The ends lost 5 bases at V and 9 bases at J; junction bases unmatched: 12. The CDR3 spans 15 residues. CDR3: CASSNPGRVLGEQFF. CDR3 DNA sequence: TGTGCCAGCAGTAATCCCGGGAGGGTACTTGGTGAGCAGTTCTTC.

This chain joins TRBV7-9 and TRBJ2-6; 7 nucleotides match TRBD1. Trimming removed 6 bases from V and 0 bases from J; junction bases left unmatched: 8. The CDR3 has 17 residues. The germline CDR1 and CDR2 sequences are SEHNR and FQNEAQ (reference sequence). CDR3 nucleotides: TGTGCCAGCAGTTTCCCGGGACAGAGCTCTGGGGCCAACGTCCTGACTTTC. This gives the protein CASSFPGQSSGANVLTF.

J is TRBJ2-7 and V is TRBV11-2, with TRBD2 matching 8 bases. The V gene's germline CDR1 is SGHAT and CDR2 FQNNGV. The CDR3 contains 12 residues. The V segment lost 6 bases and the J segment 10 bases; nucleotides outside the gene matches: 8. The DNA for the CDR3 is TGTGCCAGCAGTAGCGGGACACCGGAACAGTACTTC. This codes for CASSSGTPEQYF.

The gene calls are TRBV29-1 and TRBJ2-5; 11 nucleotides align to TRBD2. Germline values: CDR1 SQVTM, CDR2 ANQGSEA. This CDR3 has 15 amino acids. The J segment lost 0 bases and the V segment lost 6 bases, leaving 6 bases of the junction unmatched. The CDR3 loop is CSVGGTSGDQETQYF. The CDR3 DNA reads TGCAGCGTCGGGGGGACTAGCGGCGACCAAGAGACCCAGTACTTC.

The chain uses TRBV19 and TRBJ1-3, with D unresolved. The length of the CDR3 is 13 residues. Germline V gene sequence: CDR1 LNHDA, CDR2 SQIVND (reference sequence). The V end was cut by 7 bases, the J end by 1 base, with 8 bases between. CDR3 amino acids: CASIVPSGNTIYF. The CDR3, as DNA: TGTGCCAGTATTGTGCCGTCTGGAAACACCATATATTTT.

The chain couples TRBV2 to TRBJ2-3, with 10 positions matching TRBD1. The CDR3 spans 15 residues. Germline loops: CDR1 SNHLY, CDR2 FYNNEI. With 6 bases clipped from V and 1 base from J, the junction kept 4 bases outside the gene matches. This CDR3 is CASSGTGARTDTQYF. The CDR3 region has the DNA TGTGCCAGCAGCGGGACAGGGGCGCGCACAGATACGCAGTATTTT.

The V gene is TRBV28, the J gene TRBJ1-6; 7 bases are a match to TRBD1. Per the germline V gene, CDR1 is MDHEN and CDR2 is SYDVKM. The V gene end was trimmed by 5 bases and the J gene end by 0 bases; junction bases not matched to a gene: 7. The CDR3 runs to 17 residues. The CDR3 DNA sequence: TGTGCCAGCAGTCACCCGGACAGGAGCTCCTATAATTCACCCCTCCACTTT. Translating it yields CASSHPDRSSYNSPLHF.

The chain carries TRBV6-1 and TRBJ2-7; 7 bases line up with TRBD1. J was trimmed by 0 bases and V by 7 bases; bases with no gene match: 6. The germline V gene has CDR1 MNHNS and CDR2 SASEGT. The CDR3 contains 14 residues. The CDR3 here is CASTQTGFSYEQYF. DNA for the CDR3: TGTGCCAGCACCCAGACAGGGTTCTCCTACGAGCAGTACTTC.

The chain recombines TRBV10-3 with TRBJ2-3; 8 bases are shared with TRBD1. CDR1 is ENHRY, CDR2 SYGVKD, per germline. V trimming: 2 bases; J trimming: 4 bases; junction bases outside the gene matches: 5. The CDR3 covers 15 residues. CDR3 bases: TGTGCCATCAGTGAGAGGACAGGGATCCCAGATACGCAGTATTTT. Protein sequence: CAISERTGIPDTQYF.

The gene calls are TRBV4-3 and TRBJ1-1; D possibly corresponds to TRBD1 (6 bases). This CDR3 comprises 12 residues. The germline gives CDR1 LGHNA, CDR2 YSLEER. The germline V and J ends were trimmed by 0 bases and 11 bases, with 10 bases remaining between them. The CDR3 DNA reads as TGCGCCAGCAGCCAAGATTTGGGGGCCGCTTTCTTT. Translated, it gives CASSQDLGAAFF.

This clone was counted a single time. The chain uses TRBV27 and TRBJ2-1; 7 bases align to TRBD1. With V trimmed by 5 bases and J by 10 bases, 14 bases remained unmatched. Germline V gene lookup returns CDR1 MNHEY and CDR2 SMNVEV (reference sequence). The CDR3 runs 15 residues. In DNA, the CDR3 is TGTGCCAGCAGTAAACTAGACAGGGCGTACATCGAGCAGTTCTTC. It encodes CASSKLDRAYIEQFF.

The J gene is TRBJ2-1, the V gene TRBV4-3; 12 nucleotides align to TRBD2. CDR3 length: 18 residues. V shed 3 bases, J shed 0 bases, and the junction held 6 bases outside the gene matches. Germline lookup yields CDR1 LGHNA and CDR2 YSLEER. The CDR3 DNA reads TGCGCCAGCAGCCAGGAGACTAGCGGGAGAAGCTCCTACAATGAGCAGTTCTTC. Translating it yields CASSQETSGRSSYNEQFF.

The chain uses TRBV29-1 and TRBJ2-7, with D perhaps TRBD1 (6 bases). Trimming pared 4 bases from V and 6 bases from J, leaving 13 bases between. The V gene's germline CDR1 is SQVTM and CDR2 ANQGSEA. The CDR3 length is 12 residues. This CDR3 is CSVVMQGSEQYF. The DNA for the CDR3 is TGCAGCGTTGTGATGCAGGGGAGCGAGCAGTACTTC.

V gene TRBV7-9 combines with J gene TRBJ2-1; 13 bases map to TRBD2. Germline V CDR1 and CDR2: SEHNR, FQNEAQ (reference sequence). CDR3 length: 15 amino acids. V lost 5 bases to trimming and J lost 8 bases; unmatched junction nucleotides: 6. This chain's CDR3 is CASSVTSGGAHEQFF. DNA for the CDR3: TGTGCCAGCAGCGTTACTAGCGGGGGGGCCCATGAGCAGTTCTTC.

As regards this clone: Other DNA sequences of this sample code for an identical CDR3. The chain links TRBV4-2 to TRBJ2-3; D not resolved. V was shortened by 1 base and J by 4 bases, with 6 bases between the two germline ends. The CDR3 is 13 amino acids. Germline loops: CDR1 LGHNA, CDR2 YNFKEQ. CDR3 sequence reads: CASSQGLADTQYF. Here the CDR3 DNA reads TGTGCCAGCAGCCAAGGCCTGGCAGATACGCAGTATTTT.

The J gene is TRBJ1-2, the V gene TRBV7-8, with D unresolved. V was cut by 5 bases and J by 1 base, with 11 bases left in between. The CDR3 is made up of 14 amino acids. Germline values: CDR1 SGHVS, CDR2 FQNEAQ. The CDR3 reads CASSPVWGNYGYTF. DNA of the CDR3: TGTGCCAGCAGCCCCGTTTGGGGTAACTATGGCTACACCTTC.

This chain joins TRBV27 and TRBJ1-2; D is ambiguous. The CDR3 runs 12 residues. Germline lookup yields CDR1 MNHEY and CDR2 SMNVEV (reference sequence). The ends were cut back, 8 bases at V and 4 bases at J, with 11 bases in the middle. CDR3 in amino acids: CASWQSPYGYTF. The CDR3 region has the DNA TGTGCCAGCTGGCAGTCTCCCTATGGCTACACCTTC.

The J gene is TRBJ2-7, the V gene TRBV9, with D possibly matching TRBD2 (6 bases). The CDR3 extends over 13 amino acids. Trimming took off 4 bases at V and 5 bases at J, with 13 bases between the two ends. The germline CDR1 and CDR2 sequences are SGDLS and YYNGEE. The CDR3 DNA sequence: TGTGCCAGCAGCCCTAGCGTCCGGGACGAGCAGTACTTC. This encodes CASSPSVRDEQYF.